The present TCR beta chain was sequenced within a study of regulatory T cells in long-lasting Graves disease. The study, taken as a whole, reports: Peripheral blood was the sole material, not thyroid tissue.

Building the TCR beta libraries relied on iRepertoire HTBI primers, and CDR3 regions underwent Arm-PCR. TCRdb itself ran the multiplex PCR reads through MiXCR, one entry per CDR3 protein. This sample carries approximately 270,000 distinct CDR3 sequences, roughly 18% of them seen once, and the ten largest clones take 12% to 15%. The time point: newly diagnosed GD, antithyroid drugs for less than 3 months. The TCR library was prepared using RNA isolated from PBMCs. Peripheral blood, at about 10 milliliters, went into EDTA tubes. The CDR3 spans 16 residues. V lost 1 base to trimming and J lost 4 bases, with 16 bases between them. CDR1 MGHDK and CDR2 SYGVNS come from the germline V gene. This clonotype was recorded at least ten times. Its antigen is not identified. These data were likewise used in another study, on T cells in Graves' hyperthyroidism and ophthalmopathy. That work states: Uncontrolled infection, other autoimmune disease, pregnancy and lactation each barred patients from inclusion. HTBI primers drove first-round RT-PCR of the TCR CDR3.

This rearrangement joins TRBV25-1 to TRBJ2-5; no firm D call. The input for sequencing was peripheral blood mononuclear cells (PBMCs), taken at new diagnosis, from a patient treated with antithyroid drugs. The origin of this receptor is a woman aged 25 to 39 with Graves disease. The CDR3 here is CASSESVIVVRETQYF. The CDR3 bases are TGTGCCAGCAGTGAATCCGTGATAGTGGTACGAGAGACCCAGTACTTC. The full variable domain, its missing parts supplied by reference TRBV25-1 and TRBJ2-5, is EADIYQTPRYLVIGTGKKITLECSQTMGHDKMYWYQQDPGMELHLIHYSYGVNSTEKGDLSSESTVSRIRTEHFPLTLESARPSHTSQYLCASSESVIVVRETQYFGPGTRLLVL.